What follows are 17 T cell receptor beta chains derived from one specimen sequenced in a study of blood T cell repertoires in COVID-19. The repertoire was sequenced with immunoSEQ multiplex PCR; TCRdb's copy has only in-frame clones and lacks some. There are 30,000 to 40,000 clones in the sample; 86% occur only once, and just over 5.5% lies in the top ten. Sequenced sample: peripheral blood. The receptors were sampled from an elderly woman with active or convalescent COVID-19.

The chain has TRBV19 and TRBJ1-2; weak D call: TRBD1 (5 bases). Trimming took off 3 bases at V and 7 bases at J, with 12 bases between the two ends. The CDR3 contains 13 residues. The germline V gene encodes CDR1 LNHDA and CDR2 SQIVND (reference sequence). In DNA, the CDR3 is TGTGCCAGTAGTATCGACGGGCAGGGTGGCTACACCTTC. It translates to CASSIDGQGGYTF. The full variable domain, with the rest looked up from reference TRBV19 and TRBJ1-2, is DGGITQSPKYLFRKEGQNVTLSCEQNLNHDAMYWYRQDPGQGLRLIYYSQIVNDFQKGDIAEGYSVSREKKESFPLTVTSAQKNPTAFYLCASSIDGQGGYTFGSGTRLTVV.

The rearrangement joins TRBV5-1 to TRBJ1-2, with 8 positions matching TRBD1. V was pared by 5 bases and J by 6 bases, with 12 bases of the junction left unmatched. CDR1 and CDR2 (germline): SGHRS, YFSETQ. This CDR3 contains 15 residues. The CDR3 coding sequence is TGCGCCAGCAGAGCCAGCCGGGACAGGCGAAATGGCTACACCTTC. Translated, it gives CASRASRDRRNGYTF.

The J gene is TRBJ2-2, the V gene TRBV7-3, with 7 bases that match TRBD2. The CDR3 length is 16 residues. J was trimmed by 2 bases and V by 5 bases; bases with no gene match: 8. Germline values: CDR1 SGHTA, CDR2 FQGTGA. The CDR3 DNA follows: TGTGCCAGCAGCCGATCAGCGGGGCGTAACACCGGGGAGCTGTTTTTT. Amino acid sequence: CASSRSAGRNTGELFF.

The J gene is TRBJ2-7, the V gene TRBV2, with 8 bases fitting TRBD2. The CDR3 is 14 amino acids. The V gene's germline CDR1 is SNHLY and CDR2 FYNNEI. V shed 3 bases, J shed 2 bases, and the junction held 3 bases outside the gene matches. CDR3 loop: CASSDTRGAYEQYF. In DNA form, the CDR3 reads TGTGCCAGCAGTGACACGCGGGGGGCCTACGAGCAGTACTTC.

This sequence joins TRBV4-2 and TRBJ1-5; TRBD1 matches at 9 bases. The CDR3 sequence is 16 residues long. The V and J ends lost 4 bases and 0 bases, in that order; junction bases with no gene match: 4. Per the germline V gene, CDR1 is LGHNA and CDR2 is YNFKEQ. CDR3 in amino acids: CASSPQGQGSNQPQHF. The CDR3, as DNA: TGTGCCAGCAGCCCACAGGGACAGGGTAGCAATCAGCCCCAGCATTTT.

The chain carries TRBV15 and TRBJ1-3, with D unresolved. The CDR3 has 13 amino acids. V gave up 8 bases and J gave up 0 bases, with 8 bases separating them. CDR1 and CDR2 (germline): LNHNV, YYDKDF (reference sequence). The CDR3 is CATAGSSGNTIYF. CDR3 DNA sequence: TGTGCCACCGCAGGCTCCTCTGGAAACACCATATATTTT.

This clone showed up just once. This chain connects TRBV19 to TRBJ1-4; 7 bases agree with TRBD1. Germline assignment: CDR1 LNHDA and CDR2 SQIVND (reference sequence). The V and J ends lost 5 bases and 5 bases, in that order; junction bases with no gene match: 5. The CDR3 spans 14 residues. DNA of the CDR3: TGTGCCAGTAGTTCGGACAGGTTAAATGAAAAACTGTTTTTT. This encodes CASSSDRLNEKLFF.

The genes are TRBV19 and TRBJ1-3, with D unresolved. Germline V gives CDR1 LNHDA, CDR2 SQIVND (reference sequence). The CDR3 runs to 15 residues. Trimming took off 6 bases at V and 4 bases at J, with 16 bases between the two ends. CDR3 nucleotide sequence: TGTGCCAGTAGCCCCAGTCCGAGGAAGGGAAACACCATATATTTT. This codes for CASSPSPRKGNTIYF. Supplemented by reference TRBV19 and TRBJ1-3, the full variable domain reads DGGITQSPKYLFRKEGQNVTLSCEQNLNHDAMYWYRQDPGQGLRLIYYSQIVNDFQKGDIAEGYSVSREKKESFPLTVTSAQKNPTAFYLCASSPSPRKGNTIYFGEGSWLTVV.

CDR3: CASSPGDIYSGELFF. Written as DNA, the CDR3 is TGTGCCAGCAGTCCAGGGGACATTTACTCCGGGGAGCTGTTTTTT. The gene calls are TRBV6-5 and TRBJ2-2; tentative D call: TRBD1 (6 bases). Germline V gene data show CDR1 as MNHEY and CDR2 as SVGAGI. The CDR3 length is 15 residues. Trimming stripped 5 bases from V and 6 bases from J, with 16 bases between.

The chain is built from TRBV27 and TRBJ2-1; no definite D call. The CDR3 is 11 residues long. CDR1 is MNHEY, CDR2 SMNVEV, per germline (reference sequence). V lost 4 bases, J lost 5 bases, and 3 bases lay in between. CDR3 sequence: CASSSNNEQFF. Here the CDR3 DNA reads TGTGCCAGCAGTTCCAACAATGAGCAGTTCTTC.

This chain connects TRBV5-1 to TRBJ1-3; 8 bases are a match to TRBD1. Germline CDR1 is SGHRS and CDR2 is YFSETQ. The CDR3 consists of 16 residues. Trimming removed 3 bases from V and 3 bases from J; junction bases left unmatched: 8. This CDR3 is CASSYIGQGYGNTIYF. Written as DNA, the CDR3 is TGCGCCAGCAGCTACATTGGACAGGGATATGGAAACACCATATATTTT.

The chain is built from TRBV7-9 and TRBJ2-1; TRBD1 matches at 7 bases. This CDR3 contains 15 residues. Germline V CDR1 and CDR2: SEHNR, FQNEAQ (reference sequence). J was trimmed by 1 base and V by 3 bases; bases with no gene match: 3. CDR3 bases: TGTGCCAGCAGCTTTTCGACAGGGTCCTACAATGAGCAGTTCTTC. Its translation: CASSFSTGSYNEQFF.

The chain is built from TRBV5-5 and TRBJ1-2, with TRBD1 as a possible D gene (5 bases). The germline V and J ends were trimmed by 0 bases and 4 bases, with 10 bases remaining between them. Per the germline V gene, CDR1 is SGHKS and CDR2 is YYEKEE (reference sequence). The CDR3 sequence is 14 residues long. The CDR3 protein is CASSLGQSSYGYTF. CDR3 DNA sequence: TGTGCCAGCAGCTTGGGACAGTCTAGCTATGGCTACACCTTC.

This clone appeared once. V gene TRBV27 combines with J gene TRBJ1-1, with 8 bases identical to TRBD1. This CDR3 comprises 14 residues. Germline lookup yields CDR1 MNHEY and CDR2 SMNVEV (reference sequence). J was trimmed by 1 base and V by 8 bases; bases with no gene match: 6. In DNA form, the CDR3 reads TGTGCCAGCCGGGACAGGACAAAGAACACTGAAGCTTTCTTT. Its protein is CASRDRTKNTEAFF.

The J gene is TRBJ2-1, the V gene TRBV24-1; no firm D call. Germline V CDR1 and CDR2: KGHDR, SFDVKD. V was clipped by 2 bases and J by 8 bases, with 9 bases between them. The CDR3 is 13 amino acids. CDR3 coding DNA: TGTGCCACCAGTGATTCCGCGCTTGATGAGCAGTTCTTC. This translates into CATSDSALDEQFF.

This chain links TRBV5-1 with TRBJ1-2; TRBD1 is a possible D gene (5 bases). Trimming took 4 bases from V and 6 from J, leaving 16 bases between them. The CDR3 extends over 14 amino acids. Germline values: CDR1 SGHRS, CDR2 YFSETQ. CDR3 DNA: TGCGCCAGCAGCGGGGGACTTCAGAACCATGGCTACACCTTC. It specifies CASSGGLQNHGYTF.

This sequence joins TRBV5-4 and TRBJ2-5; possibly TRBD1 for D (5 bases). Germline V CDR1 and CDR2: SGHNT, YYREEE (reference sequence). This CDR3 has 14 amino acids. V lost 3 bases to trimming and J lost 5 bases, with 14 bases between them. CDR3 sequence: CASSYPQGRETQYF. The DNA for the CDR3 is TGTGCCAGCAGCTACCCTCAGGGTAGGGAGACCCAGTACTTC. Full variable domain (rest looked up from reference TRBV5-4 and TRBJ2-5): ETGVTQSPTHLIKTRGQQVTLRCSSQSGHNTVSWYQQALGQGPQFIFQYYREEENGRGNFPPRFSGLQFPNYSSELNVNALELDDSALYLCASSYPQGRETQYFGPGTRLLVL.